Listed below are T cell receptor beta chains from one sample, sequenced in a study of cytomegalovirus exposure and HLA in healthy donors. Clones were read by immunoSEQ multiplex PCR, and TCRdb kept only the in-frame ones, dropping some. The sample records 150,000 to 180,000 clones, under 85% being singletons. What was sequenced was PBMCs. The receptor source for this set is a man between 18 and 35 years old in good health and CMV-seronegative. Both conserved end residues are part of each CDR3. D genes are given only for firm matches. The size field is filled for only some rows; it gives once, few, many or a size class.

TRBJ2-1 | TRBV27 | NA | NA | TGTGCCAGCAGTTTATTGAGGGGGGACAGCCACGCCTCGGAGCAGTTCTTC | CASSLLRGDSHASEQFF
TRBJ1-5 | TRBV6-1 | NA | NA | TGTGCCAGCAGTGTAAGGGGATTGGGTCAGCCCCAGCATTTT | CASSVRGLGQPQHF
TRBJ1-1 | TRBV28 | NA | once | TGTGCCAGCTGGAGGGGGGGTACAACTGAAGCTTTCTTT | CASWRGGTTEAFF
TRBJ2-7 | TRBV7-2 | NA | NA | TGTGCCAGCAGCTTAAACTCGCCTTCCTACGAGCAGTACTTC | CASSLNSPSYEQYF
TRBJ2-2 | TRBV7-9 | NA | NA | TGTGCCAGCAGCTTAGGCGGGACCGGGGAGCTGTTTTTT | CASSLGGTGELFF
TRBJ2-7 | TRBV6-5 | TRBD1 | NA | TGTGCCAGCAGCCTGACAGGGCCCTCCTACGAGCAGTACTTC | CASSLTGPSYEQYF
TRBJ2-3 | TRBV5-4 | TRBD2 | NA | TGTGCCAGCAGCCCAGGACTAGCGGGGGCTATAGATACGCAGTATTTT | CASSPGLAGAIDTQYF
TRBJ1-2 | TRBV12-5 | TRBD1 | NA | TGTGCTAGTGGTTTGATCCCCGGGACAGGGAGTGGAAACTATGGCTACACCTTC | CASGLIPGTGSGNYGYTF
TRBJ1-6 | TRBV2 | NA | NA | TGTGCCAGCATACTCCTGGGGGCTTATTCACCCCTCCACTTT | CASILLGAYSPLHF
TRBJ1-5 | TRBV7-9 | NA | NA | TGTTCCAGCAGCTCCCCTGGAGGGTCCGGCAATCAGCCCCAGCATTTT | CSSSSPGGSGNQPQHF
TRBJ2-5 | TRBV12-1 | NA | NA | TGTGCCAGCAGCATCTTCGGACAGGGGCTTCGGGAGACCCAGTACTTC | CASSIFGQGLRETQYF
TRBJ2-1 | TRBV9 | TRBD2 | NA | TGTGCCAGCAGCGCCCTAGCGGGGGACCTCGTGAATGAGCAGTTCTTC | CASSALAGDLVNEQFF
TRBJ1-1 | TRBV7-2 | TRBD1 | NA | TGTGCCAGCAGCTCGCGACAGGGGAAGAACACTGAAGCTTTCTTT | CASSSRQGKNTEAFF
TRBJ1-1 | TRBV11-2 | NA | NA | TGTGCCAGCAGCTTAGAGGCATCTGAAGCTTTCTTT | CASSLEASEAFF
TRBJ2-6 | TRBV19 | TRBD1 | NA | TGTGCCAGTAGTATCATCCGGGACAGGTTTTCCGGGGCCAACGTCCTGACTTTC | CASSIIRDRFSGANVLTF
TRBJ1-1 | TRBV10-2 | TRBD1 | NA | TGCGCCAGCTCCCAGACAGGGGGCGTAGGTCGGGCTTTCTTT | CASSQTGGVGRAFF
TRBJ1-6 | TRBV2 | NA | once | TGTGCCAGCACAGGGGATAATTCACCCCTCCACTTT | CASTGDNSPLHF
TRBJ1-1 | TRBV9 | NA | NA | TGTGCCAGCAGCGTAGGGGTGGGGGGGGCAGGGACTGAAGCTTTCTTT | CASSVGVGGAGTEAFF
TRBJ1-1 | TRBV5-1 | NA | NA | TGCGCCAGCAGCTGGGGTCCGGGGGTGGGGACTGAAGCTTTCTTT | CASSWGPGVGTEAFF
TRBJ1-5 | TRBV2 | TRBD1 | NA | TGTGCCAGCAGGCCCAGGACAGGGCGGGCCCAGCCCCAGCATTTT | CASRPRTGRAQPQHF
TRBJ2-6 | TRBV30 | NA | NA | TGTGCCTGGACAATCTCTGGGGCCAACGGCCTGACTTTC | CAWTISGANGLTF
TRBJ2-6 | TRBV2 | NA | NA | TGTGCCAGCAGGGGGACACAGGCCTCTGGGGCCAACGTCCTGACTTTC | CASRGTQASGANVLTF
TRBJ1-6 | TRBV19 | NA | few | TGTGCCAGTAGCCCACAGGGACGGGATTCACCCCTCCACTTT | CASSPQGRDSPLHF
TRBJ2-3 | TRBV11-3 | TRBD1 | NA | TGTGCCAGCAGCCCACCGGGACAGGGGGCGGATACGCAGTATTTT | CASSPPGQGADTQYF
TRBJ1-5 | TRBV6-1 | NA | NA | TGTGCCAGCCTGCGGGATCTCAATCAGCCCCAGCATTTT | CASLRDLNQPQHF
TRBJ1-4 | TRBV18 | NA | NA | TGTGCCAGCTCACCAGGGGCGGACAATGAAAAACTGTTTTTT | CASSPGADNEKLFF
TRBJ1-5 | TRBV7-9 | NA | NA | TGTGCCAGCAGCTCGTTGGGGGGGGGCAATCAGCCCCAGCATTTT | CASSSLGGGNQPQHF
TRBJ2-3 | TRBV5-1 | NA | NA | TGCGCCAGCAGCCAGGGAGGGGGGGGGCCAGATACGCAGTATTTT | CASSQGGGGPDTQYF
TRBJ2-5 | TRBV19 | NA | NA | TGTGCCACTACCCAGGGCCCAATGGGGGAGACCCAGTACTTC | CATTQGPMGETQYF
TRBJ2-5 | TRBV27 | NA | NA | TGTGCCAGCAGTTTCCTCGGTTCGGAGGAGACCCAGTACTTC | CASSFLGSEETQYF
TRBJ1-5 | TRBV4-1 | TRBD1 | NA | TGCGCCAGCAGCCAAGGGTTCCGTGCGGACAGGGGAAAGAAAAGCAATCAGCCCCAGCATTTT | CASSQGFRADRGKKSNQPQHF
TRBJ2-5 | TRBV9 | TRBD1 | NA | TGTGCCAGCAGCGTCGGGACAGGCCCTCTGGAGACCCAGTACTTC | CASSVGTGPLETQYF